The text below deals with one TCR beta chain. This sample is part of a study of cytomegalovirus exposure and HLA in healthy donors. The PCR made use of 60 Vbeta and 13 Jbeta primers. The repertoire was sequenced with immunoSEQ multiplex PCR; TCRdb's copy has only in-frame clones and lacks some. Of 150,000 to 200,000 clones listed, about three quarters are singletons. This receptor was identified in a woman in her forties or fifties in good health and CMV-seropositive. The specimen was PBMCs.

The CDR3 coding sequence is TGTGCCAGCAGCATCCAGGGACAGGGCAATGAGCAGTTCTTC. It yields the protein CASSIQGQGNEQFF. V is TRBV7-9 and J is TRBJ2-1, with 9 bases identical to TRBD1. J lost 6 bases, V lost 5 bases, and 5 bases had no gene match. The CDR3 spans 14 residues. CDR1 and CDR2 (germline): SEHNR, FQNEAQ (reference sequence).